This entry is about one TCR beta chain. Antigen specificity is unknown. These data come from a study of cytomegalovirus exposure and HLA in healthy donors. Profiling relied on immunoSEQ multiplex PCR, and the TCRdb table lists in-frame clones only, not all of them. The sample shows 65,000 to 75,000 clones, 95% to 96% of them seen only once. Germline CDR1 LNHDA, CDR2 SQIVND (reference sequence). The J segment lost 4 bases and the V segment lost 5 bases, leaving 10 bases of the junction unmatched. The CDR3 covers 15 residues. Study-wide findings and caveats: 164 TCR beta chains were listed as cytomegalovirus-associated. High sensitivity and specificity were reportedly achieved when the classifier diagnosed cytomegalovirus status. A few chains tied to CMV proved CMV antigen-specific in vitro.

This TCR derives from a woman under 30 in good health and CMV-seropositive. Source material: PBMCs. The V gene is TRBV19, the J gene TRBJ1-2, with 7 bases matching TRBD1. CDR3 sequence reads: CASSLDREVSYGYTF. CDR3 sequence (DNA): TGTGCCAGTAGTCTCGACAGGGAGGTTTCCTATGGCTACACCTTC.